This is a list of T cell receptor beta chains from one sample in a study of blood T cell repertoires in COVID-19. Measured with immunoSEQ multiplex PCR; TCRdb has only the in-frame clones, and not every one. The sample contains some 220,000 clones, nearly 85% of which appear only once. What was sequenced was peripheral blood. These receptors were collected from a woman in her 30s with COVID-19, enrolled during active disease. Both conserved end residues are part of each CDR3. A D gene is named only where the DNA matches it firmly. Clone size, where shown, is once, few, many, or a class for clones that have expanded.

D: TRBD2; size: once; V: TRBV6-1; J: TRBJ2-5; CDR3: CASSEPPAGGPQTQYF; DNA: TGTGCCAGCAGTGAGCCCCCAGCGGGAGGGCCACAGACCCAGTACTTC
D: TRBD1; size: NA; V: TRBV5-4; J: TRBJ1-6; CDR3: CASSPAPDRAAKVPPLHF; DNA: TGTGCCAGCAGCCCCGCCCCGGACAGGGCCGCCAAAGTTCCCCCCCTCCACTTT
D: NA; size: NA; V: TRBV9; J: TRBJ1-1; CDR3: CASSVVFGSTEAFF; DNA: TGTGCCAGCAGCGTAGTGTTCGGGAGTACTGAAGCTTTCTTT
D: NA; size: NA; V: TRBV5-8; J: TRBJ2-7; CDR3: CASSLGTGVTTYEQYF; DNA: TGTGCCAGCAGCTTGGGTACAGGTGTGACCACCTACGAGCAGTACTTC
D: TRBD2; size: NA; V: TRBV5-4; J: TRBJ2-3; CDR3: CASSLELAGARTYF; DNA: TGTGCCAGCAGCTTGGAACTAGCGGGGGCAAGGACGTATTTT
D: NA; size: NA; V: TRBV28; J: TRBJ1-3; CDR3: CASSQDIYGSGNTIYF; DNA: TGTGCCAGCAGCCAGGACATCTACGGCTCTGGAAACACCATATATTTT
D: NA; size: NA; V: TRBV5-1; J: TRBJ2-3; CDR3: CASSPGLGRGTDTQYF; DNA: TGCGCCAGCAGCCCGGGACTGGGGCGAGGGACAGATACGCAGTATTTT
D: NA; size: NA; V: TRBV6-1; J: TRBJ2-5; CDR3: CASSEVWAGETQYF; DNA: TGTGCCAGCAGTGAAGTCTGGGCAGGAGAGACCCAGTACTTC
D: NA; size: NA; V: TRBV7-3; J: TRBJ1-1; CDR3: CASSLGTPNTEAFF; DNA: TGTGCCAGCAGCCTTGGGACACCGAACACTGAAGCTTTCTTT
D: NA; size: NA; V: TRBV9; J: TRBJ1-2; CDR3: CASSTDGVYGYTF; DNA: TGTGCCAGCAGCACCGACGGGGTCTATGGCTACACCTTC
D: NA; size: NA; V: TRBV25-1; J: TRBJ1-2; CDR3: CASSELDTSSYGYTF; DNA: TGTGCCAGCAGTGAATTAGACACCTCATCCTATGGCTACACCTTC
D: TRBD2; size: NA; V: TRBV28; J: TRBJ2-4; CDR3: CASSLYGTSGNIQYF; DNA: TGTGCCAGCAGTTTGTACGGGACTAGCGGAAACATTCAGTACTTC
D: NA; size: NA; V: TRBV9; J: TRBJ2-5; CDR3: CASSAATSGETQYF; DNA: TGTGCCAGCAGCGCAGCAACCTCGGGGGAGACCCAGTACTTC
D: NA; size: NA; V: TRBV7-9; J: TRBJ1-1; CDR3: CASSLSSNTEAFF; DNA: TGTGCCAGCAGCTTATCGTCGAACACTGAAGCTTTCTTT
D: NA; size: NA; V: TRBV21-1; J: TRBJ1-2; CDR3: CASSKATGNYGYTF; DNA: TGTGCCAGCAGCAAAGCGACAGGGAACTATGGCTACACCTTC
D: TRBD1; size: NA; V: TRBV5-1; J: TRBJ2-5; CDR3: CASSSFGTGVGETQYF; DNA: TGCGCCAGCAGTTCGTTTGGGACAGGGGTTGGGGAGACCCAGTACTTC
D: NA; size: NA; V: TRBV18; J: TRBJ2-5; CDR3: CASHRGGEQETQYF; DNA: TGTGCCAGCCACCGAGGAGGGGAGCAAGAGACCCAGTACTTC